Presented here are 11 T cell receptor beta chains from one specimen sequenced in a study of OX40 agonist ivuxolimab in advanced cancers. Receptors were amplified or captured by the immunoSEQ multiplex PCR assay. TCRdb re-hosts the immuneACCESS table, in-frame sequences only. Its copies lack some clones; in the studies checked, an unresolved V gene accounts for under half of them, and the cause for the rest is not known. Present in this sample are fewer than 100,000 clones, approximately 92% of which were seen just once. The ten most abundant clones make up 0.19% of the sample. Source: CD4+ or CD8+ T cells sorted from blood, taken in a trial of the OX40 agonist ivuxolimab. These receptors were obtained from an adult with an advanced solid tumor such as melanoma, head and neck, liver or kidney cancer.

The chain employs TRBV5-1 and TRBJ1-2; D may be TRBD1 (5 bases). V gave up 0 bases and J gave up 5 bases, with 11 bases separating them. The CDR3 runs 14 residues. The germline V gene encodes CDR1 SGHRS and CDR2 YFSETQ. The CDR3 protein is CASSLGDGSYGYTF. CDR3 DNA: TGCGCCAGCAGCTTGGGGGACGGATCATATGGCTACACCTTC.

J is TRBJ1-2 and V is TRBV2; D is perhaps TRBD1 (5 bases). The CDR3 covers 15 residues. V lost 7 bases and J 5 bases, leaving 20 bases between the germline ends. Germline CDR1 SNHLY, CDR2 FYNNEI. CDR3 sequence (DNA): TGTGCCAGCACAGAATGGAGGGGCGCTAGTTATGGCTACACCTTC. Protein: CASTEWRGASYGYTF. The full variable domain, its missing parts supplied by reference TRBV2 and TRBJ1-2, is EPEVTQTPSHQVTQMGQEVILRCVPISNHLYFYWYRQILGQKVEFLVSFYNNEISEKSEIFDDQFSVERPDGSNFTLKIRSTKLEDSAMYFCASTEWRGASYGYTFGSGTRLTVV.

The chain couples TRBV4-3 to TRBJ2-5; 7 positions agree with TRBD1. The CDR3 has 16 residues. The ends lost 0 bases at V and 5 bases at J; junction bases unmatched: 9. The germline V gene has CDR1 LGHNA and CDR2 YSLEER. The CDR3 DNA follows: TGCGCCAGCAGCCAAGAGGCCCGGGTGGGACAGGAGACCCAGTACTTC. It specifies CASSQEARVGQETQYF.

This clone came up once. Other DNA variants within this sample encode the same CDR3. CDR3 in amino acids: CASSLTEGETQYF. DNA for the CDR3: TGTGCCAGCAGCTTAACCGAGGGAGAGACCCAGTACTTC. This chain links TRBV7-3 with TRBJ2-5; weak D call: TRBD2 (5 bases). V shed 0 bases and J shed 4 bases, with 6 bases lying between them. The germline CDR1 and CDR2 sequences are SGHTA and FQGTGA. The CDR3 loop spans 13 amino acids.

This chain links TRBV5-6 with TRBJ1-1, with D possibly TRBD1 on 5 matching bases. This CDR3 contains 13 residues. Trimming took off 7 bases at V and 1 base at J, with 11 bases between the two ends. Germline assignment: CDR1 SGHDT and CDR2 YYEEEE. CDR3 protein: CASHLGRNTEAFF. In nucleotides, the CDR3 is TGTGCCAGCCACCTGGGGCGGAACACTGAAGCTTTCTTT.

This sequence joins TRBV11-2 and TRBJ2-5; D may be TRBD1 or TRBD2 (5 bases each). With 5 bases removed from V and 4 bases from J, the gap between germline ends came to 11 bases. Germline V gene data show CDR1 as SGHAT and CDR2 as FQNNGV. This CDR3 is built from 13 residues. This CDR3 reads CASSQGPGETQYF. CDR3 DNA sequence: TGTGCCAGCAGCCAGGGACCGGGAGAGACCCAGTACTTC.

This chain joins TRBV11-2 and TRBJ1-1, with D tentatively TRBD1 (6 bases). V was clipped by 8 bases and J by 1 base, with 17 bases between them. Germline CDR1 SGHAT, CDR2 FQNNGV. The CDR3 is made up of 15 amino acids. As DNA, the CDR3 is TGTGCCAGCTATACCCCCCGGGGACAGAACACTGAAGCTTTCTTT. It is translated as CASYTPRGQNTEAFF. The variable domain in full, with the rest retrieved from reference TRBV11-2 and TRBJ1-1, is EAGVAQSPRYKIIEKRQSVAFWCNPISGHATLYWYQQILGQGPKLLIQFQNNGVVDDSQLPKDRFSAERLKGVDSTLKIQPAKLEDSAVYLCASYTPRGQNTEAFFGQGTRLTVV.

The rearrangement links TRBV2 to TRBJ2-7, with 16 bases aligning to TRBD2. Germline CDR1 and CDR2: SNHLY and FYNNEI. Losses at the gene ends were 5 bases for V and 5 bases for J; bases not matched to a gene: 9. The CDR3 length is 17 residues. CDR3 nucleotide sequence: TGTGCCAGCAGTCCCAGGGGACTAGCGGGAGGGCACCACGAGCAGTACTTC. Translated, it gives CASSPRGLAGGHHEQYF.

The genes are TRBV16 and TRBJ1-5; the match to TRBD1 covers 8 bases. Germline V lookup: CDR1 KGHSY, CDR2 FQNENV. With V trimmed by 5 bases and J by 7 bases, 10 bases remained unmatched. CDR3 length equals 15 residues. The CDR3, as DNA: TGTGCCAGCAGCTTAGACAGGGGAGGTCGGCAGCCCCAGCATTTT. It codes for CASSLDRGGRQPQHF.

The chain uses TRBV28 and TRBJ1-1; D unresolved. The germline V and J ends were trimmed by 6 bases and 1 base, with 15 bases remaining between them. CDR1 is MDHEN and CDR2 is SYDVKM in the germline V gene. This CDR3 comprises 15 residues. The CDR3 DNA is TGTGCCAGCAGCCTGGGTGGGCGCACGAACACTGAAGCTTTCTTT. Translated: CASSLGGRTNTEAFF.

V is TRBV28 and J is TRBJ2-7, with 9 bases identical to TRBD1. Germline CDR1 reads MDHEN; CDR2 reads SYDVKM. Trimming took 5 bases from V and 0 from J; bases not matched to a gene: 17. The CDR3 is made up of 19 amino acids. The CDR3 DNA sequence: TGTGCCAGCAGTCCGAATCCGGGACAGGGAAAGGGTCTCTCCTACGAGCAGTACTTC. Amino acid sequence: CASSPNPGQGKGLSYEQYF.